Presented here are 13 T cell receptor beta chains from one specimen sequenced in a study of T cell responses to AZD1222 COVID-19 vaccine. The protocol was immunoSEQ multiplex PCR, while the TCRdb copy is restricted to in-frame clones and leaves out a portion. This table has over 95,000 clones, more than 85% appearing once. Sample: peripheral blood, taken on day 0 of AZD1222 vaccination. These receptors were obtained from an adult in good health.

The chain couples TRBV7-9 to TRBJ1-5; D is perhaps TRBD1 (5 bases). Germline V gives CDR1 SEHNR, CDR2 FQNEAQ (reference sequence). The V gene lost 5 bases and the J gene lost 1 base, with 21 bases spanning the gap. This CDR3 has 18 residues. CDR3 sequence reads: CASSTDGTRQLSNQPQHF. CDR3 in DNA: TGTGCCAGCAGCACTGACGGAACTCGACAGTTGAGCAATCAGCCCCAGCATTTT.

This chain joins TRBV19 and TRBJ1-5; D might be TRBD1 (6 bases). V was clipped by 5 bases and J by 2 bases, with 13 bases between them. Germline V CDR1 and CDR2: LNHDA, SQIVND (reference sequence). CDR3 length equals 15 residues. CDR3 sequence: CASSAQGLGNQPQHF. The CDR3 DNA reads as TGTGCCAGTAGTGCACAGGGTTTGGGCAATCAGCCCCAGCATTTT.

V usage is TRBV7-3 and J usage is TRBJ2-3, with D possibly being TRBD1 (6 bases). Germline V gene lookup returns CDR1 SGHTA and CDR2 FQGTGA. Trimming stripped 3 bases from V and 2 bases from J, with 12 bases between. The CDR3 is 15 residues long. In DNA form, the CDR3 reads TGTGCCAGCAGCTTGCAGGGGTCGGACACAGATACGCAGTATTTT. Translating gives CASSLQGSDTDTQYF. The entire variable domain, with the rest obtained from reference TRBV7-3 and TRBJ2-3, is as follows: GAGVSQTPSNKVTEKGKYVELRCDPISGHTALYWYRQSLGQGPEFLIYFQGTGAADDSGLPNDRFFAVRPEGSVSTLKIQRTERGDSAVYLCASSLQGSDTDTQYFGPGTRLTVL.

The rearrangement joins TRBV7-6 to TRBJ2-7; D is unclear. V lost 4 bases and J 4 bases, leaving 5 bases between the germline ends. The V gene's germline CDR1 is SGHVS and CDR2 FNYEAQ. This CDR3 spans 11 amino acids. CDR3 nucleotides: TGTGCCAGCAGCTCCAATTACGAGCAGTACTTC. It encodes CASSSNYEQYF.

CDR3 residues: CASSQTSGTPMYF. The DNA of the CDR3 is TGCGCCAGCAGCCAAACATCCGGGACTCCAATGTACTTC. This chain uses TRBV4-1 with TRBJ2-7, with D maybe TRBD2 (6 bases). V dropped 2 bases and J dropped 12 bases, with 17 bases sitting between them. This CDR3 contains 13 residues. Germline V CDR1 and CDR2: MGHRA, YSYEKL.

The rearrangement joins TRBV5-1 to TRBJ1-4; 11 bases fit TRBD1. The CDR3 is made up of 17 amino acids. V dropped 4 bases and J dropped 8; count of bases not matched to a gene: 13. Per germline, CDR1 SGHRS and CDR2 YFSETQ. The CDR3 reads CASSAGTGGLEHEKLFF. CDR3 DNA sequence: TGCGCCAGCAGCGCCGGGACAGGGGGTTTAGAACACGAAAAACTGTTTTTT.

This chain links TRBV7-9 with TRBJ1-2; possible D gene TRBD1, 6 bases. V lost 0 bases to trimming and J lost 7 bases, with 15 bases between them. Germline V gives CDR1 SEHNR, CDR2 FQNEAQ (reference sequence). The CDR3 is 15 amino acids. CDR3 coding DNA: TGTGCCAGCAGCTTAGCTGGCCCACAGGGTGGTGGCTACACCTTC. It translates to CASSLAGPQGGGYTF.

The DNA for the CDR3 is TGTGCCTGGAGTTCGGCAACTAGAGGCGAGCAGTACTTC. Its translation: CAWSSATRGEQYF. The V gene is TRBV30, the J gene TRBJ2-7; D is perhaps TRBD2 (5 bases). This CDR3 has 13 amino acids. Germline V gene sequence: CDR1 GTSNPN, CDR2 SVGIG (reference sequence). Trimming removed 2 bases at V and 6 bases at J, with 14 bases between. The entire variable domain, with the rest obtained from reference TRBV30 and TRBJ2-7, is as follows: SQTIHQWPATLVQPVGSPLSLECTVEGTSNPNLYWYRQAAGRGLQLLFYSVGIGQISSEVPQNLSASRPQDRQFILSSKKLLLSDSGFYLCAWSSATRGEQYFGPGTRLTVT.

This rearrangement joins TRBV5-1 to TRBJ2-5, with D perhaps matching TRBD2 (7 bases). V gave up 7 bases and J gave up 5 bases, with 15 bases separating them. The CDR3 runs to 13 residues. CDR1 and CDR2 from the germline V gene are SGHRS and YFSETQ. CDR3 coding DNA: TGCGCCAGCGGGCCCGGGGGGCAGGAGACCCAGTACTTC. Its translation is CASGPGGQETQYF.

V is TRBV28 and J is TRBJ1-1; D is uncertain. Germline lookup yields CDR1 MDHEN and CDR2 SYDVKM. The CDR3 length is 15 residues. V was pared by 3 bases and J by 1 base, with 12 bases between. CDR3 nucleotides: TGTGCCAGCAGTTTGGTGGCCAGGACGAACACTGAAGCTTTCTTT. This gives the protein CASSLVARTNTEAFF. The variable domain in full, completed from reference TRBV28 and TRBJ1-1, reads DVKVTQSSRYLVKRTGEKVFLECVQDMDHENMFWYRQDPGLGLRLIYFSYDVKMKEKGDIPEGYSVSREKKERFSLILESASTNQTSMYLCASSLVARTNTEAFFGQGTRLTVV.

The chain is built from TRBV9 and TRBJ2-1; D is perhaps TRBD2 (6 bases). The CDR3 runs 18 residues. V lost 5 bases and J lost 0, with 21 bases in between. Germline values: CDR1 SGDLS, CDR2 YYNGEE. The chain's CDR3 is CASRARDGESGSYNEQFF. The DNA for the CDR3 is TGTGCCAGCAGAGCGCGGGATGGCGAATCGGGCTCCTACAATGAGCAGTTCTTC.

The V gene is TRBV7-3, the J gene TRBJ2-7, with 8 bases fitting TRBD1. Germline V lookup: CDR1 SGHTA, CDR2 FQGTGA. CDR3 length: 16 amino acids. After removal of 5 bases from V and 3 bases from J, the junction contained 12 bases not matched to a gene. CDR3 sequence: CASSQRGGTGGYEQYF. The DNA for the CDR3 is TGTGCCAGCAGCCAAAGGGGCGGGACAGGAGGCTACGAGCAGTACTTC.

The chain links TRBV6-1 to TRBJ2-7, with 7 bases matching TRBD1. The junction had 8 bases not matched to a gene; V was cut back by 2 bases and J by 1 base. Germline CDR1 is MNHNS and CDR2 is SASEGT. The CDR3 has 16 residues. CDR3 sequence (DNA): TGTGCCAGCAGTGAAACTCTACAGGGGAGTTCCTACGAGCAGTACTTC. Translation gives CASSETLQGSSYEQYF.